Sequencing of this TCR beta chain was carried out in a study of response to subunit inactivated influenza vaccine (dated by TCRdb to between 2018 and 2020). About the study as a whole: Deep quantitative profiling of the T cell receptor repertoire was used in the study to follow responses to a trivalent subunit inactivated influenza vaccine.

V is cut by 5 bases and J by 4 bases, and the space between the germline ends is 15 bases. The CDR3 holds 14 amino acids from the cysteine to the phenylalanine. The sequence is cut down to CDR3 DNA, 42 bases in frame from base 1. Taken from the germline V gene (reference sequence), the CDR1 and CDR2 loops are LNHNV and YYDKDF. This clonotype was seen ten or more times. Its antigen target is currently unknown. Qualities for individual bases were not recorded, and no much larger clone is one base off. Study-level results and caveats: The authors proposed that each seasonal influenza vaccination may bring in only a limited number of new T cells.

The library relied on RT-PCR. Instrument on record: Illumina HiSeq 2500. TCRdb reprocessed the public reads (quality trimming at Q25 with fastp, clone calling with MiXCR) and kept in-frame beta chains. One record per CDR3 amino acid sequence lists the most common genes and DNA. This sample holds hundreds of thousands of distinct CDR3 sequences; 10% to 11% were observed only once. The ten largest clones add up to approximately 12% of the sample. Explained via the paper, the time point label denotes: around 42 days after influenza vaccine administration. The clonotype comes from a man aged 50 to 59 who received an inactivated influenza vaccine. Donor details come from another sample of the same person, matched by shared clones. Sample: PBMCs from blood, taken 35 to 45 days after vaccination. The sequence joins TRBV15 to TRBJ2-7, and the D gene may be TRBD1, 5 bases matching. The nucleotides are TGTGCCACCAGCCCCGACGGACACTGGTACGAGCAGTACTTC. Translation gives CATSPDGHWYEQYF. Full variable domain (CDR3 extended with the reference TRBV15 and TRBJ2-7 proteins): DAMVIQNPRYQVTQFGKPVTLSCSQTLNHNVMYWYQQKSSQAPKLLFHYYDKDFNNEADTPDNFQSRRPNTSFCFLDIRSPGLGDTAMYLCATSPDGHWYEQYFGPGTRLTVT.